Listed here are 5 T cell receptor beta chains from one sample, sequenced in a study of blood T cell repertoires in COVID-19. Assay: immunoSEQ multiplex PCR; the TCRdb copy retains only in-frame clones and omits some. Of about 200,000 clones in the sample, 83% are singletons; the top ten hold roughly 2.7%. Sequencing was carried out using peripheral blood. The receptors stem from a woman in her forties with active or convalescent COVID-19.

This clone was counted a single time. The genes are TRBV19 and TRBJ2-3; 9 bases agree with TRBD2. The CDR3 runs 18 residues. V lost 2 bases, J lost 2 bases, and 11 bases stayed unmatched. Per the germline V gene, CDR1 is LNHDA and CDR2 is SQIVND (reference sequence). CDR3 bases: TGTGCCAGTAGTATAAGGGGTAGCGGGAGACGGGCCACAGATACGCAGTATTTT. It yields the protein CASSIRGSGRRATDTQYF.

CDR3 sequence (DNA): TGTGCCAGCAGTTACGGGTCCGGGAAGTATCAGCCCCAGCATTTT. Its protein product is CASSYGSGKYQPQHF. V is TRBV6-2 or TRBV6-3 and J is TRBJ1-5; D remains unclear. Germline CDR1 is MNHEY and CDR2 is SVGEGT. Trimming cost V 2 bases and J 5 bases, with 13 bases left between them. The length of the CDR3 is 15 residues.

This clone appeared a few times. V gene TRBV5-1 combines with J gene TRBJ2-5; TRBD2 matches 14 bases. J was trimmed by 4 bases and V by 3 bases; bases with no gene match: 5. Germline V CDR1 and CDR2: SGHRS, YFSETQ. The CDR3 spans 16 residues. The DNA for the CDR3 is TGCGCCAGCAGCTCCAGACTAGCGGGGGGGCCAGAGACCCAGTACTTC. Amino acid sequence: CASSSRLAGGPETQYF.

V usage is TRBV5-5 and J usage is TRBJ2-2, with unresolved D. Trimming stripped 4 bases from V and 4 bases from J, with 5 bases between. Looked up from germline, CDR1 is SGHKS and CDR2 is YYEKEE (reference sequence). The CDR3 loop spans 12 amino acids. DNA of the CDR3: TGTGCCAGCAGCACTGCCACCGGGGAGCTGTTTTTT. It specifies CASSTATGELFF.

The V and J genes are TRBV5-1 and TRBJ1-3; D unresolved. The V gene's germline CDR1 is SGHRS and CDR2 YFSETQ. There are 14 residues in the CDR3. Trimming pared 0 bases from V and 4 bases from J, leaving 8 bases between. CDR3 DNA: TGCGCCAGCAGCTTGGAAACACCCGGAAACACCATATATTTT. Its protein is CASSLETPGNTIYF.